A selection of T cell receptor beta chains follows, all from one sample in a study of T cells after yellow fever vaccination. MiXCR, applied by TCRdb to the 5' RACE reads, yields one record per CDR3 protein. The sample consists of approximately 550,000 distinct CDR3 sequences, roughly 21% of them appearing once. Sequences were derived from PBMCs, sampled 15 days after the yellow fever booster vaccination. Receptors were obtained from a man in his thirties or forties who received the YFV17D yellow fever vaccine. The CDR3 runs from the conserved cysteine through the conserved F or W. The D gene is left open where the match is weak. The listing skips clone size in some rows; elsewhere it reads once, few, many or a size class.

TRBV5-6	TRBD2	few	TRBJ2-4	CASSLAPSGGPKNIQYF	TGTGCCAGCAGCTTGGCCCCTTCGGGAGGGCCAAAAAACATTCAGTACTTC
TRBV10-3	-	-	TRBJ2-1	CAIRADSYNEQFF	TGTGCCATCCGGGCAGATTCCTACAATGAGCAGTTCTTC
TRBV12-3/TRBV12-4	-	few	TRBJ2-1	CASSFWGPSSYNEQFF	TGTGCCAGCAGTTTTTGGGGGCCTAGCTCCTACAATGAGCAGTTCTTC
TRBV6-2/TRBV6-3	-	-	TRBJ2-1	CASSARVHNEQFF	TGTGCCAGCAGTGCGAGGGTCCACAATGAGCAGTTCTTC
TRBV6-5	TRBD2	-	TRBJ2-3	CASSQGLAGHRSTDTQYF	TGTGCCAGCAGCCAGGGACTAGCGGGACACCGCAGCACAGATACGCAGTATTTT
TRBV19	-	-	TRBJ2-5	CASSIDETQYF	TGTGCCAGTAGTATCGATGAGACCCAGTACTTC
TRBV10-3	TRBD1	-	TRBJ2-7	CAISESGTANSYEQYF	TGTGCCATCAGCGAGTCCGGGACAGCTAACTCCTACGAGCAGTACTTC
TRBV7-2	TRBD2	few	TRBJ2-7	CASSLVTSGSSPYEQYF	TGTGCCAGCAGCTTAGTTACTAGCGGGAGTAGTCCCTACGAGCAGTACTTC
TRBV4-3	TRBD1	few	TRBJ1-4	CASSPYRGSNEKLFF	TGCGCCAGCAGCCCCTACAGGGGCTCAAATGAAAAACTGTTTTTT
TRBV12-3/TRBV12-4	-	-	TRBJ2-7	CASSLALLYEQYF	TGTGCCAGCAGTTTAGCCTTGTTGTACGAGCAGTACTTC
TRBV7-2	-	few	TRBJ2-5	CASSPYLGAKETQYF	TGTGCCAGCAGCCCCTATTTGGGGGCAAAAGAGACCCAGTACTTC
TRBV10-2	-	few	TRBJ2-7	CASLRDASYEQYF	TGCGCCAGCTTACGGGACGCATCCTACGAGCAGTACTTC
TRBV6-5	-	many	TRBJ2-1	CASSPPSDSNEQFF	TGTGCCAGCAGCCCCCCCAGCGACTCGAATGAGCAGTTCTTC
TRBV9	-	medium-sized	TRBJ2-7	CASSALGGEQYF	TGTGCCAGCAGTGCACTAGGTGGGGAGCAGTACTTC
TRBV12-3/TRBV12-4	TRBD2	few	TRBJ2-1	CASSSIAGGRPSYNEQFF	TGTGCCAGCAGTTCAATAGCGGGAGGGCGCCCCTCCTACAATGAGCAGTTCTTC
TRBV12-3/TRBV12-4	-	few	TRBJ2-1	CASSLASRNEQFF	TGTGCCAGCAGTTTGGCTTCGCGCAATGAGCAGTTCTTC